This T cell receptor (beta chain) derives from a study of CD4 T cells in relation to SARS-CoV-2 and coronaviruses. Study summary: ViraFEST: approximately nine-day antigen culture of PBMCs, then TCR beta CDR3 sequencing. Findings and limits, study-wide: SARS-CoV-2-driven expansion was significantly weaker in crossreactive than monoreactive clones.

Unexposed donor CD4+ T cells date from about 2011-2019, before the COVID-19 pandemic. CD4+ T cells were isolated from the cells after about ten days of culture. The table came from immunoSEQ multiplex PCR; TCRdb's copy has only in-frame clones and leaves some out. Found here are just over 15,000 clones, roughly 78% of them singletons; the top ten hold roughly a sixth. The V gene's germline CDR1 is LGHNT and CDR2 FRNRAP. CDR3 length equals 13 residues. V lost 1 base to trimming and J lost 0 bases, with 3 bases between them. This clone has a handful of counts. Antigen specificity is unknown. This sequence joins TRBV12-5 and TRBJ1-1, with no clear D. The receptor was isolated from a human donor in good health. Material for sequencing was CD4+ T cells from PBMCs, cultured in vitro. The CDR3 here is CASGLDLNTEAFF. CDR3 coding DNA: TGTGCTAGTGGTTTGGACCTGAACACTGAAGCTTTCTTT.